The TCR beta chain described here comes from a study of blood T cell repertoires in COVID-19. The overall study: Material from acute and convalescent COVID-19 was sourced from the United States, Italy and Spain.

In the authors' methods: Nucleated cell counts were estimated from reference gene primer amplification. Using immunoSEQ multiplex PCR, the repertoire was profiled, and TCRdb retains in-frame clones only, with some absent. V and J calls plus clone size are reproduced from that table; the DNA served to infer D and trimming. The table records 150,000 to 200,000 clones, about nine tenths of them present only once. V gave up 4 bases and J gave up 3 bases; unmatched junction bases: 1. The CDR3 covers 15 residues. From germline, CDR1 is KGHSH and CDR2 LQKENI. The specimen sequenced was peripheral blood. The chain joins TRBV18 to TRBJ2-3; 13 nucleotides agree with TRBD2. The sequence derives from a man aged 18-30 years who had recovered from COVID-19. The CDR3 sequence is CASSQTSGRTDTQYF. The CDR3 DNA sequence: TGTGCCAGCTCACAGACTAGCGGGAGGACAGATACGCAGTATTTT.